This entry lists 18 T cell receptor beta chains sequenced from one sample in a study of immune evolution from preneoplasia to lung adenocarcinoma. Sequencing was performed with immunoSEQ multiplex PCR; in TCRdb, only in-frame clones are kept and a portion is missing. The repertoire includes 3,500 to 5,000 clones, roughly 80% of them detected once, and approximately 10% sits in the top ten. The sequenced material came from FFPE minimally invasive lung adenocarcinoma tissue. These receptor sequences come from a person aged 70 to 85 with lung adenocarcinoma.

This clone occurred a few times. The chain links TRBV30 to TRBJ2-7; 9 nucleotides match TRBD2. Unmatched junction bases numbered 12, after V lost 3 bases and J lost 9 bases. There are 14 residues in the CDR3. The germline V gene encodes CDR1 GTSNPN and CDR2 SVGIG (reference sequence). Here the CDR3 reads CAWSGLAGIPRQYF. The CDR3 nucleotides are TGTGCCTGGAGCGGGCTAGCGGGGATCCCCAGGCAGTACTTC.

This clone was observed a single time. The V call is TRBV5-1, the J call TRBJ1-2; 7 positions match TRBD1. The CDR3 totals 13 residues. V gave up 0 bases and J gave up 7 bases; unmatched junction bases: 3. Germline V gene data show CDR1 as SGHRS and CDR2 as YFSETQ. CDR3 residues: CASSLDRGGGYTF. The CDR3 DNA reads TGCGCCAGCAGCTTGGACAGGGGAGGTGGCTACACCTTC. Variable domain in full (rest from reference TRBV5-1 and TRBJ1-2): KAGVTQTPRYLIKTRGQQVTLSCSPISGHRSVSWYQQTPGQGLQFLFEYFSETQRNKGNFPGRFSGRQFSNSRSEMNVSTLELGDSALYLCASSLDRGGGYTFGSGTRLTVV.

The J gene is TRBJ2-7, the V gene TRBV10-3, with 9 bases fitting TRBD1. Trimming cost V 6 bases and J 1 base; bases outside gene matches: 7. CDR1 ENHRY and CDR2 SYGVKD come from the germline V gene. The CDR3 has 15 amino acids. In nucleotides, the CDR3 is TGTGCCATCAGACCCCCGGGACAGGGATCCTACGAGCAGTACTTC. Amino acid sequence: CAIRPPGQGSYEQYF.

This clone was observed a handful of times. The chain joins TRBV5-6 to TRBJ2-1; 8 bases fit TRBD2. Unmatched junction bases numbered 13, after V lost 0 bases and J lost 2 bases. The CDR3 totals 19 residues. Germline values: CDR1 SGHDT, CDR2 YYEEEE. The CDR3 sequence: CASSLGTSGGQYPYNEQFF. CDR3 coding DNA: TGTGCCAGCAGCTTGGGGACGTCGGGGGGGCAATATCCCTACAATGAGCAGTTCTTC.

The rearrangement uses TRBV5-6 and TRBJ2-4; D gene uncertain. The ends were cut back, 7 bases at V and 1 base at J, with 15 bases in the middle. CDR1 SGHDT and CDR2 YYEEEE come from the germline V gene. CDR3 length equals 15 residues. The CDR3, as DNA: TGTGCCAGCCGCGAAGGTCGGGTTGCCAAAAACATTCAGTACTTC. Protein sequence: CASREGRVAKNIQYF.

V gene TRBV6-5 combines with J gene TRBJ1-2; D remains unclear. The V gene's germline CDR1 is MNHEY and CDR2 SVGAGI. V lost 7 bases to trimming and J lost 4 bases, with 10 bases between them. The CDR3 has 12 residues. Here the CDR3 reads CASTGGIYGYTF. The DNA of the CDR3 is TGTGCCAGCACGGGAGGAATCTATGGCTACACCTTC.

This clone was recorded a few times. The chain links TRBV28 to TRBJ2-7; D possibly corresponds to TRBD1 (5 bases). V was pared by 0 bases and J by 0 bases, with 15 bases between. The CDR3 spans 17 residues. Germline CDR1 reads MDHEN; CDR2 reads SYDVKM. The CDR3 DNA is TGTGCCAGCAGTTTATGGACAGATAATTTAAACTCCTACGAGCAGTACTTC. Protein: CASSLWTDNLNSYEQYF.

V usage is TRBV7-8 and J usage is TRBJ1-3, with D perhaps matching TRBD1 (5 bases). The CDR3 is made up of 15 amino acids. The ends were cut back, 8 bases at V and 0 bases at J, with 14 bases in the middle. Germline-derived CDR1 and CDR2 are SGHVS and FQNEAQ. The CDR3 nucleotides are TGTGCCAGCGGGGGGGTAGGGAGCTCTGGAAACACCATATATTTT. Its protein is CASGGVGSSGNTIYF.

The gene calls are TRBV6-5 and TRBJ2-7, with D hard to call. V dropped 4 bases and J dropped 6 bases, with 16 bases sitting between them. Germline-derived CDR1 and CDR2 are MNHEY and SVGAGI. This CDR3 spans 14 amino acids. CDR3 bases: TGTGCCAGCAGTTTGGGTGGTGGGGTGAGCGAGCAGTACTTC. It encodes CASSLGGGVSEQYF.

V is TRBV18 and J is TRBJ2-7; TRBD1 matches at 7 bases. CDR3 size: 15 residues. Germline V gene sequence: CDR1 KGHSH, CDR2 LQKENI. Germline trimming cut 6 bases from V and 4 bases from J; bases unmatched to any gene: 12. The chain's CDR3 is CASSQRSGTEYEQYF. The CDR3, as DNA: TGTGCCAGCTCGCAACGTTCCGGGACAGAATACGAGCAGTACTTC.

The chain combines TRBV6-5 with TRBJ2-5; D ambiguous. The germline gives CDR1 MNHEY, CDR2 SVGAGI. Trimming stripped 7 bases from V and 5 bases from J, with 17 bases between. The CDR3 is made up of 14 amino acids. The CDR3 bases are TGTGCCAGCACCGGCCCGAAAATAAAGGAGACCCAGTACTTC. This translates into CASTGPKIKETQYF.

J is TRBJ2-6 and V is TRBV6-6; D gene uncertain. V gave up 6 bases and J gave up 2 bases, with 11 bases separating them. Germline-derived CDR1 and CDR2 are MNHNY and SVGAGI (reference sequence). This CDR3 contains 15 residues. Here the CDR3 reads CASRPRLAGANVLTF. DNA for the CDR3: TGTGCCAGCAGGCCTCGGTTAGCTGGGGCCAACGTCCTGACTTTC.

The chain uses TRBV5-5 and TRBJ1-5; TRBD1 aligns across 8 bases. Germline V gene sequence: CDR1 SGHKS, CDR2 YYEKEE (reference sequence). The CDR3 consists of 15 residues. V shed 4 bases, J shed 6 bases, and the junction held 9 bases outside the gene matches. The CDR3 coding sequence is TGTGCCAGCAGCCCCCAAGCAGGGGGCGGTCAGCCCCAGCATTTT. Translation: CASSPQAGGGQPQHF.

This rearrangement joins TRBV30 to TRBJ2-3; 12 bases line up with TRBD2. CDR3 length: 18 amino acids. Germline lookup yields CDR1 GTSNPN and CDR2 SVGIG (reference sequence). V shed 0 bases, J shed 0 bases, and the junction held 7 bases outside the gene matches. CDR3: CAWSVVPGLAGSTDTQYF. The CDR3 region has the DNA TGTGCCTGGAGTGTCGTCCCCGGACTAGCGGGGAGCACAGATACGCAGTATTTT.

Only a few counts were recorded for this clone. The rearrangement links TRBV6-1 to TRBJ1-5, with a tentative D call TRBD1 (6 bases). Per the germline V gene, CDR1 is MNHNS and CDR2 is SASEGT. V was cut by 7 bases and J by 9 bases, with 19 bases left in between. The CDR3 totals 14 residues. The CDR3 loop is CASTLSGEAGPQHF. The CDR3 DNA follows: TGTGCCAGCACCCTCTCAGGGGAGGCCGGGCCCCAGCATTTT.

This clone is large. The V call is TRBV6-1, the J call TRBJ1-5; D is perhaps TRBD1 (5 bases). Germline V gene sequence: CDR1 MNHNS, CDR2 SASEGT. V lost 1 base and J 3 bases, leaving 10 bases between the germline ends. CDR3 length: 15 amino acids. The CDR3 here is CASSEVGGFNQPQHF. DNA for the CDR3: TGTGCCAGCAGTGAAGTTGGGGGTTTCAATCAGCCCCAGCATTTT.

The chain is built from TRBV4-2 and TRBJ2-3, with D perhaps matching TRBD2 (5 bases). The germline V and J ends were trimmed by 0 bases and 0 bases, with 16 bases remaining between them. CDR3 length equals 18 residues. From germline, CDR1 is LGHNA and CDR2 YNFKEQ. DNA for the CDR3: TGTGCCAGCAGCCAAGATTCTTCCCGACTATCTAGCACAGATACGCAGTATTTT. Its protein is CASSQDSSRLSSTDTQYF.

The chain has TRBV2 and TRBJ2-4; the match to TRBD1 covers 8 bases. V was pared by 3 bases and J by 1 base, with 2 bases of the junction left unmatched. Germline V gene sequence: CDR1 SNHLY, CDR2 FYNNEI. The CDR3 is made up of 15 amino acids. The CDR3 DNA reads TGTGCCAGCAGTGACAGGGGGCCGGCCAAAAACATTCAGTACTTC. Encoded protein: CASSDRGPAKNIQYF.